The 19 T cell receptor beta chains presented below share a single source sample, sequenced in a study of response to subunit inactivated influenza vaccine. MiXCR, run by TCRdb on the RT-PCR reads, gives a single entry per CDR3 protein. Among approximately 500,000 distinct CDR3 sequences listed, 10% to 15% were seen once. The material was PBMCs from blood, obtained 45 days after vaccination. These receptors came from a man in his fifties or sixties who received an inactivated influenza vaccine.

The genes are TRBV24-1 and TRBJ2-5; 7 bases agree with TRBD1. Germline CDR1 KGHDR, CDR2 SFDVKD. The CDR3 runs 15 residues. V was pared by 3 bases and J by 2 bases, with 5 bases of the junction left unmatched. The CDR3 nucleotides read TGTGCCACCAGTGATCCGGGACAGATACAAGAGACCCAGTACTTC. Its protein is CATSDPGQIQETQYF.

This clonotype has just a few counts. J is TRBJ2-3 and V is TRBV29-1; 9 bases are a match to TRBD1. Germline V CDR1 and CDR2: SQVTM, ANQGSEA. This CDR3 is built from 15 residues. J gave up 2 bases and V 6 bases, and 9 bases lay outside the gene matches. The CDR3 nucleotides are TGCAGCGTCCCGACAGGGGGTTCGTTCACAGATACGCAGTATTTT. Amino acids: CSVPTGGSFTDTQYF.

A few counts support this clonotype. This chain joins TRBV20-1 and TRBJ2-1, with 9 bases lining up with TRBD2. V dropped 6 bases and J dropped 5; count of bases not matched to a gene: 14. Germline CDR1 and CDR2: DFQATT and SNEGSKA (reference sequence). The CDR3 is 16 residues long. Written as DNA, the CDR3 is TGCAGTGCAACTCGCTCGCCGGGACTAGCCCACAATGAGCAGTTCTTC. This gives the protein CSATRSPGLAHNEQFF.

This clonotype was seen more than once but under ten times. CDR3: CSARSVLAGRGNTQYF. CDR3 coding DNA: TGCAGTGCTAGATCCGTACTAGCGGGGAGGGGAAATACGCAGTATTTT. The chain employs TRBV20-1 and TRBJ2-3; 10 bases line up with TRBD2. V shed 2 bases and J 7 bases; nucleotides not matched to a gene: 12. In germline, CDR1 is DFQATT, CDR2 SNEGSKA (reference sequence). This CDR3 contains 16 residues.

This clonotype was counted a few times. The chain links TRBV10-3 to TRBJ2-7; D not certain. Germline V CDR1 and CDR2: ENHRY, SYGVKD. Trimming cost V 0 bases and J 3 bases, with 12 bases left between them. The length of the CDR3 is 15 residues. The CDR3 DNA reads TGTGCCATCAGTGAGTCTATTGGCCTAGACTACGAGCAGTACTTC. Translated, it gives CAISESIGLDYEQYF.

The chain combines TRBV20-1 with TRBJ2-1; 13 positions match TRBD2. From germline, CDR1 is DFQATT and CDR2 SNEGSKA (reference sequence). Trimming cost V 3 bases and J 0 bases; bases outside gene matches: 8. This CDR3 region has 18 residues. CDR3 coding DNA: TGCAGTGCTAGTTCTAGACTAGCGGGGGGTTCCTCCTACAATGAGCAGTTCTTC. Protein: CSASSRLAGGSSYNEQFF.

The genes are TRBV11-2 and TRBJ1-6, with 10 bases aligning to TRBD1. CDR1 and CDR2 from the germline V gene are SGHAT and FQNNGV. With V trimmed by 5 bases and J by 6 bases, 4 bases remained unmatched. The CDR3 runs to 15 residues. CDR3 loop: CASSRQGAVNSPLHF. CDR3 nucleotide sequence: TGTGCCAGCAGCAGACAGGGGGCGGTTAATTCACCCCTCCACTTT.

This clonotype was seen many times. DNA for the CDR3: TGTGCCAGCAGCCGCGACTGGGACACTGAAGCTTTCTTT. Its protein is CASSRDWDTEAFF. The chain has TRBV28 and TRBJ1-1; D not certain. Germline loops: CDR1 MDHEN, CDR2 SYDVKM. V lost 6 bases to trimming and J lost 3 bases, with 11 bases between them. This CDR3 spans 13 amino acids.

The gene calls are TRBV28 and TRBJ2-7, with 7 bases lining up with TRBD1. This CDR3 spans 16 amino acids. The J segment lost 4 bases and the V segment lost 4 bases, leaving 13 bases of the junction unmatched. Looked up from germline, CDR1 is MDHEN and CDR2 is SYDVKM. This chain's CDR3 is CASSSQWTGRGYEQYF. CDR3 in DNA: TGTGCCAGCAGTTCCCAGTGGACAGGCCGAGGATACGAGCAGTACTTC. The full variable domain, its missing parts supplied by reference TRBV28 and TRBJ2-7, is DVKVTQSSRYLVKRTGEKVFLECVQDMDHENMFWYRQDPGLGLRLIYFSYDVKMKEKGDIPEGYSVSREKKERFSLILESASTNQTSMYLCASSSQWTGRGYEQYFGPGTRLTVT.

The rearrangement links TRBV6-1 to TRBJ2-5, with D possibly TRBD1 on 6 matching bases. Trimming shortened V by 7 bases and J by 1 base, and 10 bases separated the two germline ends. This CDR3 comprises 13 residues. Per germline, CDR1 MNHNS and CDR2 SASEGT. The CDR3 nucleotides read TGTGCCAGCACAGGACAGCCCCAAGAGACCCAGTACTTC. It specifies CASTGQPQETQYF.

This clonotype was detected ten times or more. The V and J genes are TRBV20-1 and TRBJ1-5; D is possibly TRBD1 (6 bases). V was pared by 6 bases and J by 2 bases, with 14 bases between. The CDR3 has 14 amino acids. The germline V gene has CDR1 DFQATT and CDR2 SNEGSKA (reference sequence). The CDR3 DNA reads TGCAGTGCAATACAGGGACTCGGCAATCAGCCCCAGCATTTT. Protein product: CSAIQGLGNQPQHF.

This clonotype was picked up many times. The V and J genes are TRBV12-3 or TRBV12-4 and TRBJ2-3; a possible D gene is TRBD2 (6 bases). CDR3 length: 13 amino acids. Trimming stripped 7 bases from V and 4 bases from J, with 12 bases between. The CDR3 DNA reads TGTGCCAGCACCCCCGGCGGGGCAGATACGCAGTATTTT. Amino acid sequence: CASTPGGADTQYF.

This clonotype was recorded at least ten times. The V call is TRBV11-2, the J call TRBJ2-2; TRBD2 is a possible D gene (5 bases). The germline V gene encodes CDR1 SGHAT and CDR2 FQNNGV. The CDR3 spans 15 residues. V lost 1 base and J lost 3, with 9 bases in between. The CDR3 loop is CASSLVRVHTGELFF. The CDR3 bases are TGTGCCAGCAGCTTAGTGCGGGTCCACACCGGGGAGCTGTTTTTT.

V is TRBV3-1 and J is TRBJ2-7; the match to TRBD2 covers 8 bases. The CDR3 sequence is 15 residues long. CDR1 and CDR2 (germline): LGHDT, YNNKEL (reference sequence). Unmatched junction bases numbered 8, after V lost 4 bases and J lost 3 bases. CDR3 in DNA: TGTGCCAGCAGCCCCTGGCGGGAGGTGGGCTACGAGCAGTACTTC. Its translation is CASSPWREVGYEQYF.

The rearrangement uses TRBV29-1 and TRBJ2-3, with TRBD2 matching 10 bases. The CDR3 contains 14 residues. Trimming cost V 4 bases and J 6 bases; bases outside gene matches: 7. Germline V gene lookup returns CDR1 SQVTM and CDR2 ANQGSEA. The CDR3 reads CSVVASGSIDTQYF. The CDR3 DNA sequence: TGCAGCGTTGTGGCTAGCGGGAGTATTGATACGCAGTATTTT.

V usage is TRBV5-1 and J usage is TRBJ2-2; D uncertain. This CDR3 is built from 16 residues. The V end lost 4 bases, the J end lost 3 bases, and 16 bases lay between the germline ends. Germline CDR1 and CDR2: SGHRS and YFSETQ. Written as DNA, the CDR3 is TGCGCCAGCAGCAGAGGAACGGGCCGGGACACCGGGGAGCTGTTTTTT. It specifies CASSRGTGRDTGELFF.

As concerns this clonotype: No DNA is shown, since the ends of the CDR3 on it are uncertain; the CDR3 is the one TCRdb lists. The chain is built from TRBV4-3 and TRBJ2-5; the table names TRBD1, a call not compared with the DNA. Germline CDR1 is LGHNA and CDR2 is YSLEER. The CDR3 is 13 amino acids long, termini counted. The CDR3 region is CASSQDWGGGISF.

This clonotype was counted at least ten times. The genes are TRBV29-1 and TRBJ2-2; maybe TRBD1 (5 bases). V was shortened by 5 bases and J by 2 bases, with 12 bases between the two germline ends. The germline gives CDR1 SQVTM, CDR2 ANQGSEA. This CDR3 has 14 amino acids. Here the CDR3 DNA reads TGCAGCGTTAGGACAAACACAAACACCGGGGAGCTGTTTTTT. Its translation is CSVRTNTNTGELFF.

This clonotype was recorded many times. The chain is built from TRBV29-1 and TRBJ2-3; 10 bases map to TRBD2. This CDR3 has 15 residues. With 0 bases clipped from V and 9 bases from J, the junction kept 9 bases outside the gene matches. CDR1 and CDR2 (germline): SQVTM, ANQGSEA. The CDR3 loop is CSVEEAGGAVGTQYF. CDR3 coding DNA: TGCAGCGTTGAAGAAGCGGGGGGGGCCGTGGGCACGCAGTATTTT.